The rows below give T cell receptor beta chains drawn from one sample of a study of technical replicates of blood from a handful of donors. TCRdb's table, derived via immunoSEQ multiplex PCR, lists solely in-frame clones and lacks some. The sample holds around 80,000 clones, roughly 98% seen once. The sequenced sample was T cells isolated from PBMCs. Receptors originate from a human donor in good health. CDR3s include the opening cysteine and the closing phenylalanine or tryptophan. D genes are given only for firm matches. Clone size is shown for a subset of rows, as once, few, many or a class of expanded clone.

>TRBJ2-1|-|TRBV29-1|TRBD2
CSVEDLASGGATYNEQFF
TGCAGCGTTGAAGATCTGGCTAGCGGGGGGGCGACCTACAATGAGCAGTTCTTC
>TRBJ2-7|-|TRBV6-1|TRBD2
CASTASGSYEQYF
TGTGCCAGCACGGCTAGCGGCTCCTACGAGCAGTACTTC
>TRBJ1-2|-|TRBV11-1|-
CASSLTHGSGEYGYTF
TGTGCCAGCAGCTTAACACATGGGTCCGGAGAATATGGCTACACCTTC
>TRBJ2-3|-|TRBV9|-
CASSSTSTDTQYF
TGTGCCAGCAGCTCGACAAGCACAGATACGCAGTATTTT
>TRBJ1-1|once|TRBV5-4|TRBD1
CASSAGTGIPEAFF
TGTGCCAGCAGCGCCGGGACAGGGATCCCTGAAGCTTTCTTT
>TRBJ2-7|-|TRBV19|TRBD2
CASSSGTSIYEQYF
TGTGCCAGTTCCTCCGGGACTAGCATATACGAGCAGTACTTC
>TRBJ2-7|-|TRBV7-8|-
CASSFGVSYEQYF
TGTGCCAGCAGCTTCGGGGTCTCCTACGAGCAGTACTTC
>TRBJ1-2|-|TRBV6-4|TRBD1
CASSLTGGDGYTF
TGTGCCAGCAGTTTGACAGGGGGGGATGGCTACACCTTC
>TRBJ2-1|-|TRBV7-6|TRBD2
CASSLKPGLAGPTYNEQFF
TGTGCCAGCAGCTTAAAACCGGGACTAGCGGGGCCCACCTACAATGAGCAGTTCTTC
>TRBJ1-1|-|TRBV7-9|-
CASSITRTDDRAFF
TGTGCCAGCAGCATTACTAGGACCGACGATCGAGCTTTCTTT
>TRBJ1-2|-|TRBV27|-
CASSFSRSYGYTF
TGTGCCAGCAGTTTTTCTCGGTCCTATGGCTACACCTTC
>TRBJ1-1|-|TRBV4-1|-
CASSQGRNTEAFF
TGCGCCAGCAGCCAGGGCCGGAACACTGAAGCTTTCTTT
>TRBJ1-2|-|TRBV7-2|-
CASSFGLARVDYGYTF
TGTGCCAGCAGCTTCGGGTTAGCGAGGGTCGACTATGGCTACACCTTC
>TRBJ2-7|-|TRBV7-2|TRBD1
CASSLPRQGNSYEQYF
TGTGCCAGCAGCTTACCCAGACAGGGGAACTCCTACGAGCAGTACTTC
>TRBJ2-7|-|TRBV5-1|-
CASRPTRGSYEQYF
TGCGCCAGCCGACCCACCAGGGGATCCTACGAGCAGTACTTC
>TRBJ2-2|-|TRBV5-4|TRBD2
CASSLGGRGSGELFF
TGTGCCAGCAGCTTGGGCGGGAGAGGGTCCGGGGAGCTGTTTTTT
>TRBJ2-2|-|TRBV5-6|-
CASSDIWERRGTGELFF
TGTGCCAGCAGCGACATTTGGGAGCGGAGGGGCACCGGGGAGCTGTTTTTT
>TRBJ2-5|-|TRBV5-1|TRBD1
CASKGEGARETQYF
TGCGCCAGCAAAGGTGAGGGGGCCCGGGAGACCCAGTACTTC
>TRBJ2-2|-|TRBV19|-
CASPSSESGELFF
TGTGCCAGTCCCTCTAGCGAAAGCGGGGAGCTGTTTTTT
>TRBJ1-3|-|TRBV5-6|TRBD1
CASSFTGTGMGNTIYF
TGTGCCAGCAGCTTTACCGGGACAGGGATGGGAAACACCATATATTTT
>TRBJ1-2|-|TRBV30|-
CACDGYTF
TGTGCCTGCGATGGCTACACCTTC
>TRBJ1-5|-|TRBV10-1|-
CASSETGNQPQHF
TGCGCCAGCAGTGAGACGGGAAATCAGCCCCAGCATTTT
>TRBJ1-5|-|TRBV15|TRBD1
CATSNRGPSDQPQHF
TGTGCCACCAGCAACAGGGGGCCTTCTGATCAGCCCCAGCATTTT
>TRBJ2-7|-|TRBV11-1|-
CASSFTSYEQYF
TGTGCCAGCAGCTTTACATCCTACGAGCAGTACTTC
>TRBJ2-7|-|TRBV7-6|-
CASTSSSYEQYF
TGTGCCAGCACCTCCTCCTCCTACGAGCAGTACTTC
>TRBJ2-7|-|TRBV5-4|TRBD1
CASSLAHRGSYEQYF
TGTGCCAGCAGCTTGGCCCACAGGGGGTCCTACGAGCAGTACTTC
>TRBJ1-1|-|TRBV11-3|-
CASSLDLWSKNTEAFF
TGTGCCAGCAGCTTAGATTTATGGAGCAAGAACACTGAAGCTTTCTTT
>TRBJ1-3|-|TRBV6-1|-
CASVSGHSIHIYF
TGTGCCAGCGTATCGGGACACTCGATACACATATATTTT
>TRBJ1-1|-|TRBV11-2|TRBD1
CASSFTTGTVNTEAFF
TGTGCCAGCAGCTTTACCACCGGGACAGTGAACACTGAAGCTTTCTTT